This TCR beta chain was obtained from a study of T cell responses to AZD1222 COVID-19 vaccine. This CDR3 comprises 13 residues. Germline loops: CDR1 MNHEY, CDR2 SVGAGI. V lost 4 bases to trimming and J lost 3 bases; unmatched junction nucleotides: 2. The method was immunoSEQ multiplex PCR; TCRdb's version includes in-frame clones alone and lacks a portion of them. The sample consists of tens of thousands of clones, roughly 87% of them appearing once. The sequence was collected from an adult who received the AZD1222 COVID-19 vaccine. The sequencing here drew on peripheral blood, taken 28 days after the second AZD1222 dose. The V gene is TRBV6-5, the J gene TRBJ2-7, with 8 bases lining up with TRBD2. The CDR3 loop reads CASSLAGNYEQYF. CDR3 DNA sequence: TGTGCCAGCAGTTTAGCGGGAAACTACGAGCAGTACTTC.